This T cell receptor beta chain appears in the sequencing data of a study of response to subunit inactivated influenza vaccine. About this clonotype itself: What it recognizes is unknown.

One entry per CDR3 protein, called by TCRdb with MiXCR from the RT-PCR reads. The sample records 150,000 to 200,000 distinct CDR3 sequences, about 10% being singletons. Study-wide points: Only a handful of new T cells, the authors suggested, are recruited with each seasonal influenza vaccination.

V was clipped by 2 bases and J by 6 bases; unmatched bases: 6. This CDR3 is built from 14 residues. In germline, CDR1 is MNHEY, CDR2 SVGAGI. Sample: CD8+ T cells sorted from PBMCs, taken roughly 24 months after vaccination. This receptor was identified in a man aged 50-75 years who received an inactivated influenza vaccine. The V gene is TRBV6-5, the J gene TRBJ1-1; 7 nucleotides match TRBD1. DNA for the CDR3: TGTGCCAGCAGTTACCGCAGGGGGTTCTCTGAAGCTTTCTTT. This gives the protein CASSYRRGFSEAFF.